The rows below give T cell receptor beta chains drawn from one sample of a study of patients and donors after allogeneic stem cell transplantation. Each CDR3 protein gets one entry after TCRdb re-called the RT-PCR reads with MiXCR. Altogether about 200,000 distinct CDR3 sequences are present, around two fifths being singletons, with the ten largest covering about 9.9%. The sample was blood, either unsorted or a sorted T cell fraction (not recorded which). The receptors shown here come from a human donor who was either an allogeneic HSCT recipient or a stem cell or donor lymphocyte infusion donor (not recorded which). It is not recorded whose cells these are; they may come from a transplant donor. CDR3s leave out the opening cysteine and the closing phenylalanine or tryptophan.

ASSVSTGTEAF	TRBV7-2	TRBJ1-1
ASSFVSGTDTQY	TRBV7-9	TRBJ2-3
SARDRQGRTEAF	TRBV20-1	TRBJ1-1
ASSLDSVNSPLH	TRBV5-1	TRBJ1-6
SVEAGAVSYNEQF	TRBV29-1	TRBJ2-1
AIRIALGNTIY	TRBV10-3	TRBJ1-3
ASSLGGDSEAF	TRBV12-3/TRBV12-4	TRBJ1-1
ASSYPGSGGAPLTDTQY	TRBV6-6	TRBJ2-3
ASSLDGKSNQPQH	TRBV12-3/TRBV12-4	TRBJ1-5
ASSRSPPAPGELF	TRBV7-2	TRBJ2-2
ASSLAFGGVIQPLH	TRBV12-3/TRBV12-4	TRBJ1-6
ASTLGQGAYNEQF	TRBV12-3/TRBV12-4	TRBJ2-1
ASSSARGPYNEQF	TRBV7-9	TRBJ2-1
SAQRGAAPYNEQF	TRBV20-1	TRBJ2-1
ASSHLSDTENTEAF	TRBV4-2	TRBJ1-1
ASSLSYGYT	TRBV12-3/TRBV12-4	TRBJ1-2
ASSASNRGQPQH	TRBV2	TRBJ1-5
SVTTGTVYSNQPQH	TRBV29-1	TRBJ1-5
ASSQESRNTIY	TRBV4-2	TRBJ1-3
SGRLTDSYEQY	TRBV29-1	TRBJ2-7
ASSLFPGQGDSPLH	TRBV28	TRBJ1-6
ASSLREDTGELF	TRBV18	TRBJ2-2
SVEVAETEAF	TRBV29-1	TRBJ1-1
ASTRGRNGYT	TRBV6-2/TRBV6-3	TRBJ1-2
ASSSVGRNQPQH	TRBV4-2	TRBJ1-5
ASSFKTGVAYSTNEKLF	TRBV27	TRBJ1-4
ASSFSLNEQF	TRBV5-6	TRBJ2-1
ASNSPHSGEKLF	TRBV7-9	TRBJ1-4
ASSLEMRLGQPQH	TRBV12-3/TRBV12-4	TRBJ1-5
ASSYRGKHTEAF	TRBV3-1	TRBJ1-1
ASSLVVQVSGETQY	TRBV7-2	TRBJ2-5
ASRRPLGTGNTIY	TRBV6-4	TRBJ1-3
ASSRSETQY	TRBV12-3/TRBV12-4	TRBJ2-5
SASWGALAEAF	TRBV20-1	TRBJ1-1
ASSLGAGTGNQPQH	TRBV7-8	TRBJ1-5